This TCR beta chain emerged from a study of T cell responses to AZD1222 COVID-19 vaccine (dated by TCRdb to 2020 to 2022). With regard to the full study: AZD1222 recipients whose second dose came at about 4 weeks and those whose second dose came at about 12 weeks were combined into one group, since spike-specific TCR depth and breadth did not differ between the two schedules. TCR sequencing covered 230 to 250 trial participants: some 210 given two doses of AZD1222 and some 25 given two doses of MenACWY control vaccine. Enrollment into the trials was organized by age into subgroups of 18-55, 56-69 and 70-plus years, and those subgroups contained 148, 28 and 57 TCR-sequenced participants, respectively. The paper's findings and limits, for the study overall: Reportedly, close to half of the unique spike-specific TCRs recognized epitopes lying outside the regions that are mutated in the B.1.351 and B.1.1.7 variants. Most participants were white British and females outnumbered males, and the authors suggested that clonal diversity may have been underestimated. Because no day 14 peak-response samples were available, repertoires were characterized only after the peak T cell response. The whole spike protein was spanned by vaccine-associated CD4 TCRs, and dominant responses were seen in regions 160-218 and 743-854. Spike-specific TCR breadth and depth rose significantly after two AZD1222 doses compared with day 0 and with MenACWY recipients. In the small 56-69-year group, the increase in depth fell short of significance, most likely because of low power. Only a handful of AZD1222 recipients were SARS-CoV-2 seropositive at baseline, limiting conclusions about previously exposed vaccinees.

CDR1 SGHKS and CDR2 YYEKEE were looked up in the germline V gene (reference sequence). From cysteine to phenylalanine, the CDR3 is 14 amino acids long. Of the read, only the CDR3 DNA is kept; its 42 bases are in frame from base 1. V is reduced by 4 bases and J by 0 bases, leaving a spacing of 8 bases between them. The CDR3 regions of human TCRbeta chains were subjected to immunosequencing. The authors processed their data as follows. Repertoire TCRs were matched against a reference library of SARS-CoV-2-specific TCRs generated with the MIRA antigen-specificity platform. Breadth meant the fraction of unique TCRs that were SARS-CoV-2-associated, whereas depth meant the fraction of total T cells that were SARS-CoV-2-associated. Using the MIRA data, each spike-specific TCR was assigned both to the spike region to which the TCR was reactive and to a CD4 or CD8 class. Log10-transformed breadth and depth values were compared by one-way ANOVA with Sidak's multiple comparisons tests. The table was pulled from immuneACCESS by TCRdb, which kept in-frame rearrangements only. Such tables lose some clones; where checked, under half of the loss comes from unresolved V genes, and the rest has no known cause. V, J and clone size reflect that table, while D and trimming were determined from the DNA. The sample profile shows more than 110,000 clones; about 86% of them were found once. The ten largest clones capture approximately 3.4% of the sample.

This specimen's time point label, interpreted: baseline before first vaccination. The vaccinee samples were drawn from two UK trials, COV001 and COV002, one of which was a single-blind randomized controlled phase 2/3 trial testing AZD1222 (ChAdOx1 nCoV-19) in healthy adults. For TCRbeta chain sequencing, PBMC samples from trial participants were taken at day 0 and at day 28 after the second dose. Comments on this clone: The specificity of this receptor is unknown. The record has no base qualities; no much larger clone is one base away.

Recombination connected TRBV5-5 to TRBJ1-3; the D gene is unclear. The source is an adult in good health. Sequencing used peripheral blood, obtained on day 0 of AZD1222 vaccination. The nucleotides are TGTGCCAGCAGCCGCCCGGACTCTGGAAACACCATATATTTT. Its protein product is CASSRPDSGNTIYF.